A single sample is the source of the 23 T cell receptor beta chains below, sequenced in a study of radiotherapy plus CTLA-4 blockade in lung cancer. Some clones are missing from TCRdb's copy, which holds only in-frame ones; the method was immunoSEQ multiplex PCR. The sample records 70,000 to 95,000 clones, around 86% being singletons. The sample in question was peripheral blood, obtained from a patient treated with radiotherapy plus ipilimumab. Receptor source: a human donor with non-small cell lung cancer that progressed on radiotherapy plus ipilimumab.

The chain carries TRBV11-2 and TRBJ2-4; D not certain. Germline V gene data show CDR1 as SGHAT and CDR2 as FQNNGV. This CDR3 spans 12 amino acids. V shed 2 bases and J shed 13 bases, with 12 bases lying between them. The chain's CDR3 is CASSLSPLRQYF. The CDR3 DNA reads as TGTGCCAGCAGCTTATCGCCACTCAGACAGTACTTC.

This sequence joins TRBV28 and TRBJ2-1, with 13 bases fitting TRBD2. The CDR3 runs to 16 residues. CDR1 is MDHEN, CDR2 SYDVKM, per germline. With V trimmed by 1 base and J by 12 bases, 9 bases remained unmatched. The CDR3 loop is CASSLYGLAGAGGQFF. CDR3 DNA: TGTGCCAGCAGTTTATATGGACTAGCGGGGGCTGGGGGGCAGTTCTTC.

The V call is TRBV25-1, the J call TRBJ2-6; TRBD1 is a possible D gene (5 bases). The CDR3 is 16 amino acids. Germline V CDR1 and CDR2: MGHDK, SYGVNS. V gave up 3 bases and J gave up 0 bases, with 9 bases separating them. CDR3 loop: CASSDRRGSGANVLTF. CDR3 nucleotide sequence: TGTGCCAGCAGTGATAGAAGGGGCTCTGGGGCCAACGTCCTGACTTTC. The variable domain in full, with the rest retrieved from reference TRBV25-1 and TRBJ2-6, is EADIYQTPRYLVIGTGKKITLECSQTMGHDKMYWYQQDPGMELHLIHYSYGVNSTEKGDLSSESTVSRIRTEHFPLTLESARPSHTSQYLCASSDRRGSGANVLTFGAGSRLTVL.

Here the CDR3 DNA reads TGTGCCAGCAGCTTAGAAAGACCAATGCCTGGGGGCTATGGCTACACCTTC. Amino acids: CASSLERPMPGGYGYTF. J is TRBJ1-2 and V is TRBV7-2; weak D call: TRBD1 (5 bases). Deletions cut 1 base from V and 4 bases from J, with 19 bases between. The CDR3 runs to 17 residues. Germline CDR1 reads SGHTA; CDR2 reads FQGNSA. Full variable domain (outside the CDR3, taken from reference TRBV7-2 and TRBJ1-2): GAGVSQSPSNKVTEKGKDVELRCDPISGHTALYWYRQSLGQGLEFLIYFQGNSAPDKSGLPSDRFSAERTGGSVSTLTIQRTQQEDSAVYLCASSLERPMPGGYGYTFGSGTRLTVV.

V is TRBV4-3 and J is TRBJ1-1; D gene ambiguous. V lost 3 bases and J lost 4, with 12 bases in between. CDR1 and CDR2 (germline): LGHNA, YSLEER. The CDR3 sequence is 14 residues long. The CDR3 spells CASSQGSERTEAFF. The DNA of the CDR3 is TGCGCCAGCAGCCAGGGGTCGGAACGCACTGAAGCTTTCTTT.

The CDR3 DNA reads TGTGCCAGCAGGCCGGCCACTGCCGGGGAGCTGTTTTTT. This encodes CASRPATAGELFF. The chain employs TRBV6-5 and TRBJ2-2, with D hard to call. The CDR3 has 13 residues. In germline, CDR1 is MNHEY, CDR2 SVGAGI. With 6 bases removed from V and 6 bases from J, the gap between germline ends came to 11 bases.

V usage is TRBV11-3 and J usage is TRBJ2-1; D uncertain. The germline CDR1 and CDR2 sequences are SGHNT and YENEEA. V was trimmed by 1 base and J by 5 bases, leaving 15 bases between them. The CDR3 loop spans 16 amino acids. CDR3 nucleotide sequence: TGTGCCAGCAGCTTAGGCGAGATCCGAACGGACAATGAGCAGTTCTTC. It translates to CASSLGEIRTDNEQFF.

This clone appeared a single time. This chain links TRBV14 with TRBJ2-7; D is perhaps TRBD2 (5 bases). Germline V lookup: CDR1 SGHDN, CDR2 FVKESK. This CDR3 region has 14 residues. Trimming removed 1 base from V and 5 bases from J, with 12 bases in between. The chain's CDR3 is CASSQVGLENEQYF. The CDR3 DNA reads TGTGCCAGCAGCCAAGTCGGACTGGAGAACGAGCAGTACTTC. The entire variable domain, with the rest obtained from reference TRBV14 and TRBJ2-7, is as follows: EAGVTQFPSHSVIEKGQTVTLRCDPISGHDNLYWYRRVMGKEIKFLLHFVKESKQDESGMPNNRFLAERTGGTYSTLKVQPAELEDSGVYFCASSQVGLENEQYFGPGTRLTVT.

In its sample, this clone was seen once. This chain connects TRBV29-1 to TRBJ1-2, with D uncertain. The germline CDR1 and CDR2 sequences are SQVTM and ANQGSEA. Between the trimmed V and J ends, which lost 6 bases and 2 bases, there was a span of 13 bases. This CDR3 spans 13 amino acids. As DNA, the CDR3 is TGCAGCGTCACCAACCGGGAAAACTATGGCTACACCTTC. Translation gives CSVTNRENYGYTF.

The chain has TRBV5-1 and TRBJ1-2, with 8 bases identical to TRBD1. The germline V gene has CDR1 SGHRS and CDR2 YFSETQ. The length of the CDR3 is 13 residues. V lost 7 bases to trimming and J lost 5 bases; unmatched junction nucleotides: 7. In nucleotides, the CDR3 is TGCGCCAGCCAGGGGGCGCTGGAATATGGCTACACCTTC. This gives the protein CASQGALEYGYTF.

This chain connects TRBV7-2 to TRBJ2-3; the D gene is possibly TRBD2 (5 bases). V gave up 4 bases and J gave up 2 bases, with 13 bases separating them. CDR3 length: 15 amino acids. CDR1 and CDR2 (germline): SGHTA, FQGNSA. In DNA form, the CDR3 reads TGTGCCAGCAGCTCCACTAGGGAGCCCACAGATACGCAGTATTTT. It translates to CASSSTREPTDTQYF.

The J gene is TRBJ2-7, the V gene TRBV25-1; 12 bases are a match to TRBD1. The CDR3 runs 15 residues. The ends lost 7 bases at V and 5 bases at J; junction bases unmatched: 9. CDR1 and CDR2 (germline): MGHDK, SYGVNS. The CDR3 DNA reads TGTGCCAGCAATTTCGGGACAGGGGGCGAAAACGAGCAGTACTTC. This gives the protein CASNFGTGGENEQYF.

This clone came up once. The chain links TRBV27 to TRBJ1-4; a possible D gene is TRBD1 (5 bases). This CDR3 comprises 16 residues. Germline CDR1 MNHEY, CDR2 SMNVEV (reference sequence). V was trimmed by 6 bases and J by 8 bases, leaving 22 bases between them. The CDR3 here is CASSKRDPRELEKLFF. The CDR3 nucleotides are TGTGCCAGCAGCAAGCGGGACCCCCGTGAGCTAGAAAAACTGTTTTTT.

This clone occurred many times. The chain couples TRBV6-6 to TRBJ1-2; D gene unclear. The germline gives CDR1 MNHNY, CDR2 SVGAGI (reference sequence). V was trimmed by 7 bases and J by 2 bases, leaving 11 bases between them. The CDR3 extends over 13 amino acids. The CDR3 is CASTQDGNYGYTF. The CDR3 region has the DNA TGTGCCAGCACGCAGGACGGGAACTATGGCTACACCTTC.

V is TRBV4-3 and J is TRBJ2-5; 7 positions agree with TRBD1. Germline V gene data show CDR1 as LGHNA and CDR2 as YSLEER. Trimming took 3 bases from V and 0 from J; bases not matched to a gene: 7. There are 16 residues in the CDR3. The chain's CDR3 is CASSHGDRPYQETQYF. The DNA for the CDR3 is TGCGCCAGCAGCCACGGGGACAGACCGTACCAAGAGACCCAGTACTTC.

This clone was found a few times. The CDR3 DNA sequence: TGTGCCAGCAGTGTCAACCACGAGCAGTACTTC. As protein: CASSVNHEQYF. The rearrangement links TRBV6-6 to TRBJ2-7, with D uncertain. This CDR3 has 11 amino acids. The V end lost 5 bases, the J end lost 5 bases, and 7 bases lay between the germline ends. Germline V gene sequence: CDR1 MNHNY, CDR2 SVGAGI (reference sequence).

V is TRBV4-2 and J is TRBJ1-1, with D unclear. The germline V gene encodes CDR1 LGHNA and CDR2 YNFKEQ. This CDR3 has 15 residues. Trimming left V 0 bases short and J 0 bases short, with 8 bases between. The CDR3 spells CASSQEEGMNTEAFF. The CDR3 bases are TGTGCCAGCAGCCAAGAAGAGGGCATGAACACTGAAGCTTTCTTT.

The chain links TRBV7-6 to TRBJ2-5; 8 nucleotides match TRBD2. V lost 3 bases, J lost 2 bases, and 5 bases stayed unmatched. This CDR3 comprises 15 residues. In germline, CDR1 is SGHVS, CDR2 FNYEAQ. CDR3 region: CASSFQAGGQETQYF. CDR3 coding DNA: TGTGCCAGCAGCTTTCAGGCGGGGGGTCAAGAGACCCAGTACTTC.

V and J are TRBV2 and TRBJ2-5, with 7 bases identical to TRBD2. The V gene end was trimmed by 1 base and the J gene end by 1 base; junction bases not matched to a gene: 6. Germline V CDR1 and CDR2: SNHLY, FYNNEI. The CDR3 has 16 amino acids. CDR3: CASSEGGGSGQETQYF. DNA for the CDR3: TGTGCCAGCAGTGAAGGAGGCGGGAGCGGCCAAGAGACCCAGTACTTC. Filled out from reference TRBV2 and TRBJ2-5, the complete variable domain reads EPEVTQTPSHQVTQMGQEVILRCVPISNHLYFYWYRQILGQKVEFLVSFYNNEISEKSEIFDDQFSVERPDGSNFTLKIRSTKLEDSAMYFCASSEGGGSGQETQYFGPGTRLLVL.

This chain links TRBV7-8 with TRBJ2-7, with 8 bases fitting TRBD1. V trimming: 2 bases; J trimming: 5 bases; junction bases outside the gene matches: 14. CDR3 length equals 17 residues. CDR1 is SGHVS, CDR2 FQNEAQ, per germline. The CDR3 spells CASSLTLQVTGEHEQYF. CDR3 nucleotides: TGTGCCAGCAGCTTAACGCTACAAGTGACAGGGGAACACGAGCAGTACTTC.

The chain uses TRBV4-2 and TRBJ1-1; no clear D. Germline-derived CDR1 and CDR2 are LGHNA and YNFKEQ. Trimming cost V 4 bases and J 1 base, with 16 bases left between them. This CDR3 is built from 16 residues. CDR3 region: CASSPPMIRTNTEAFF. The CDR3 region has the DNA TGTGCCAGCAGCCCCCCAATGATTAGGACGAACACTGAAGCTTTCTTT.

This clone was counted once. CDR3 region: CASSFGTAKRVGAFF. The CDR3 bases are TGTGCCAGCAGTTTCGGGACAGCTAAGCGGGTTGGAGCTTTCTTT. V is TRBV28 and J is TRBJ1-1; 7 bases fit TRBD1. CDR3 length equals 15 residues. Losses at the gene ends were 3 bases for V and 10 bases for J; bases not matched to a gene: 14. CDR1 MDHEN and CDR2 SYDVKM come from the germline V gene.

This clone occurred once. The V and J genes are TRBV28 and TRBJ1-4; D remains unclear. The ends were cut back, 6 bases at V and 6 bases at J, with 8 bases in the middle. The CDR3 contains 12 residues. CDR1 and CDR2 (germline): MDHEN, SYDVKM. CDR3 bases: TGTGCCAGCAGCTCTAGGCATGAAAAACTGTTTTTT. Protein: CASSSRHEKLFF.